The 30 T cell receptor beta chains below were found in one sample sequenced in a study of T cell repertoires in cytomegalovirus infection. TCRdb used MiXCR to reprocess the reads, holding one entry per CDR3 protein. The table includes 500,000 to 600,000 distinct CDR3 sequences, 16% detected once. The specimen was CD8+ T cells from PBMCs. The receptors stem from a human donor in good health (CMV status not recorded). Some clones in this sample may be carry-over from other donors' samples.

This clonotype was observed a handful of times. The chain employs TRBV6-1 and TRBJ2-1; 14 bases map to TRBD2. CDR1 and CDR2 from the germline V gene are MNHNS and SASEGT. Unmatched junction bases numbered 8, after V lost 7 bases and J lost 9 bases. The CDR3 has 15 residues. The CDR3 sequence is CASIETSGRAGEQFF. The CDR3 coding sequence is TGTGCCAGCATCGAGACTAGCGGGAGGGCCGGTGAGCAGTTCTTC.

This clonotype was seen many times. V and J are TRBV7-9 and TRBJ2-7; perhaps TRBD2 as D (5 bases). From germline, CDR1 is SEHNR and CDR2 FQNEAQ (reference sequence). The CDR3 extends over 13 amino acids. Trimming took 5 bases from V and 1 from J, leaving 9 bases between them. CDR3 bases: TGTGCCAGCAGCCCAGGACTTTCCTACGAGCAGTACTTC. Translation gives CASSPGLSYEQYF.

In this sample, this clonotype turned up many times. The DNA of the CDR3 is TGTGCCAGCAGCCCCGGGGGACCCTACAATGAGCAGTTCTTC. It encodes CASSPGGPYNEQFF. The chain joins TRBV7-8 to TRBJ2-1, with D possibly matching TRBD2 (6 bases). The germline V gene has CDR1 SGHVS and CDR2 FQNEAQ. The CDR3 runs 14 residues. V gave up 5 bases and J gave up 2 bases, with 10 bases separating them.

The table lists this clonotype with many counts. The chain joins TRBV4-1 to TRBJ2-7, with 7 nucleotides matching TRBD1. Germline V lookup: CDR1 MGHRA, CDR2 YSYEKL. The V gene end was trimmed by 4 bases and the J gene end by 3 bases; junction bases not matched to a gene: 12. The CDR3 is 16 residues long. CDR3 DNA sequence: TGCGCCAGCAGCCTTTTATGGGAGACAGGGTTCTACGAGCAGTACTTC. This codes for CASSLLWETGFYEQYF.

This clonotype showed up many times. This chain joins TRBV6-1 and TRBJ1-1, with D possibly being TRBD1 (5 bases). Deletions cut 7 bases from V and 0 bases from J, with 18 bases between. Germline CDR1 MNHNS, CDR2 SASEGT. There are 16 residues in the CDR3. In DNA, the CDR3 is TGTGCCAGCATCCCCGGGACTCAATATTTGAACACTGAAGCTTTCTTT. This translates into CASIPGTQYLNTEAFF.

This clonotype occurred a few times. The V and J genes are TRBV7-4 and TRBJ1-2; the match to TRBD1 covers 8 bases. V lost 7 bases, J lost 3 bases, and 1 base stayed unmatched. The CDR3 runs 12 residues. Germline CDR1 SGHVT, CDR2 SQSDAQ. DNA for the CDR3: TGTGCCAGCACGGGACAGGACTATGGCTACACCTTC. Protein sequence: CASTGQDYGYTF.

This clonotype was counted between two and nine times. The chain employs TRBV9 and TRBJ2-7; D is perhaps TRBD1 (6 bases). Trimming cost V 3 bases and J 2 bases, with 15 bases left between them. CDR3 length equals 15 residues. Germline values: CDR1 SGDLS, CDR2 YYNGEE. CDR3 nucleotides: TGTGCCAGCAGCGCCCATACAGGGCCTACCTACGAGCAGTACTTC. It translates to CASSAHTGPTYEQYF.

In DNA, the CDR3 is TGTGCCAGCAGCTTACATGGAAAGGATGGCTACACCTTC. As protein: CASSLHGKDGYTF. The chain couples TRBV5-6 to TRBJ1-2; no clear D gene. V shed 2 bases and J shed 6 bases, with 11 bases lying between them. Germline lookup yields CDR1 SGHDT and CDR2 YYEEEE. CDR3 length: 13 amino acids.

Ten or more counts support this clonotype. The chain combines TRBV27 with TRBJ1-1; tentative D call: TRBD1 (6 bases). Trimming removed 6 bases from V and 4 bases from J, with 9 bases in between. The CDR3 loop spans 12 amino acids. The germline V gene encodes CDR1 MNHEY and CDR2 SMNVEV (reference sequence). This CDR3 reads CASRARGTEAFF. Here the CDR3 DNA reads TGTGCCAGCAGGGCCAGGGGCACTGAAGCTTTCTTT.

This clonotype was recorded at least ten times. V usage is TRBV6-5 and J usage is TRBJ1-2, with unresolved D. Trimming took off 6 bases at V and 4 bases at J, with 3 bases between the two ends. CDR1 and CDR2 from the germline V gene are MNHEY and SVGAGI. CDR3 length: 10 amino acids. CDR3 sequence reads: CASRGYGYTF. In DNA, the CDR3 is TGTGCCAGCAGGGGCTATGGCTACACCTTC.

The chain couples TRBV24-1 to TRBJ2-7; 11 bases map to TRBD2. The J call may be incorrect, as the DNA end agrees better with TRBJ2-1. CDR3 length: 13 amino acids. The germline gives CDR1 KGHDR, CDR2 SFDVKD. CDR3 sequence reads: CATTGLAEYEQFF. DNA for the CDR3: TGTGCCACCACGGGACTAGCGGAGTACGAGCAGTTCTTC.

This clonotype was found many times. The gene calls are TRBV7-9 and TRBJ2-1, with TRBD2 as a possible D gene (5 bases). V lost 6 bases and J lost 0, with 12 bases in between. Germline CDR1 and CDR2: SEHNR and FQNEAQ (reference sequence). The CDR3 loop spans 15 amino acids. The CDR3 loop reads CASSTRESSYNEQFF. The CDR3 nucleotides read TGTGCCAGCAGTACTCGGGAAAGCTCCTACAATGAGCAGTTCTTC. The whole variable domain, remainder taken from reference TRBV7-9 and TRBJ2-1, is DTGVSQNPRHKITKRGQNVTFRCDPISEHNRLYWYRQTLGQGPEFLTYFQNEAQLEKSRLLSDRFSAERPKGSFSTLEIQRTEQGDSAMYLCASSTRESSYNEQFFGPGTRLTVL.

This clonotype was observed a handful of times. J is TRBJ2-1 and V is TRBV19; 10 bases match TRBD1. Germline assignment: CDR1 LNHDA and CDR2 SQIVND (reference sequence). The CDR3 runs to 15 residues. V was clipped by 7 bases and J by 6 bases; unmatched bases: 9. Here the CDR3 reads CASTFGTGEGNEQFF. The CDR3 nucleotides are TGTGCCAGTACCTTCGGGACAGGGGAAGGCAATGAGCAGTTCTTC. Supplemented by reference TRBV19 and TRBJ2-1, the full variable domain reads DGGITQSPKYLFRKEGQNVTLSCEQNLNHDAMYWYRQDPGQGLRLIYYSQIVNDFQKGDIAEGYSVSREKKESFPLTVTSAQKNPTAFYLCASTFGTGEGNEQFFGPGTRLTVL.

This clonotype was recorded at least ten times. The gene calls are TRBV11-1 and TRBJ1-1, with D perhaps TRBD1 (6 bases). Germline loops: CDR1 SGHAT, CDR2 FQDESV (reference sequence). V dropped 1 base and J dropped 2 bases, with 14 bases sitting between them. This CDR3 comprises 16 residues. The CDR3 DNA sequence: TGTGCCAGCAGCTTAGTCTATTTGACAGGAAACACTGAAGCTTTCTTT. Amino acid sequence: CASSLVYLTGNTEAFF. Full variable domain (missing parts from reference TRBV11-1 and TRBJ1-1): EAEVAQSPRYKITEKSQAVAFWCDPISGHATLYWYRQILGQGPELLVQFQDESVVDDSQLPKDRFSAERLKGVDSTLKIQPAELGDSAMYLCASSLVYLTGNTEAFFGQGTRLTVV.

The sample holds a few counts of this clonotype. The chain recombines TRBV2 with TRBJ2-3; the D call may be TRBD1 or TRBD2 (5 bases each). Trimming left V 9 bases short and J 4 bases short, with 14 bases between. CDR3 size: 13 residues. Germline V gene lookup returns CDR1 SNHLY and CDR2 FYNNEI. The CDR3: CASEGPGADTQYF. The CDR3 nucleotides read TGTGCCAGTGAGGGACCCGGGGCAGATACGCAGTATTTT.

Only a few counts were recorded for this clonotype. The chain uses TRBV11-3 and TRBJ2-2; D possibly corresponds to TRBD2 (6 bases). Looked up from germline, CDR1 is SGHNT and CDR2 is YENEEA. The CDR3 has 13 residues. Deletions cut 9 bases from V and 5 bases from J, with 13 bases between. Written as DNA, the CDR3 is TGTGCCAGTCAGACTAGTAAAACCGGGGAGCTGTTTTTT. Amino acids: CASQTSKTGELFF.

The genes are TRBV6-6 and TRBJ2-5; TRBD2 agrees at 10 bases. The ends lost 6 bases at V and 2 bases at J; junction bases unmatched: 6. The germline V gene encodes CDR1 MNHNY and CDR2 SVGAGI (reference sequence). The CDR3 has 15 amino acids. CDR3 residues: CASRRTSGPQETQYF. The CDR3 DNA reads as TGTGCCAGCAGGCGGACTAGCGGTCCTCAAGAGACCCAGTACTTC.

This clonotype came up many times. CDR3 nucleotide sequence: TGTGCCAGCAGCTTTCGTGTGGGACAGGGGGCCTACGAGCAGTACTTC. Translating gives CASSFRVGQGAYEQYF. The chain uses TRBV7-8 and TRBJ2-7; 11 bases align to TRBD1. CDR1 and CDR2 (germline): SGHVS, FQNEAQ. The CDR3 contains 16 residues. The V gene end was trimmed by 3 bases and the J gene end by 2 bases; junction bases not matched to a gene: 6. Complete variable domain (other parts from reference TRBV7-8 and TRBJ2-7): GAGVSQSPRYKVAKRGQDVALRCDPISGHVSLFWYQQALGQGPEFLTYFQNEAQLDKSGLPSDRFFAERPEGSVSTLKIQRTQQEDSAVYLCASSFRVGQGAYEQYFGPGTRLTVT.

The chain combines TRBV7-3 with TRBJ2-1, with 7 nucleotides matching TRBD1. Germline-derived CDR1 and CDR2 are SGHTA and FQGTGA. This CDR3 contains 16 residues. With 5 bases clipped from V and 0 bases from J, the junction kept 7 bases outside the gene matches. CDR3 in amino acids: CASSLGTEVSYNEQFF. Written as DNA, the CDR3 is TGTGCCAGCAGCCTGGGGACAGAGGTCTCCTACAATGAGCAGTTCTTC.

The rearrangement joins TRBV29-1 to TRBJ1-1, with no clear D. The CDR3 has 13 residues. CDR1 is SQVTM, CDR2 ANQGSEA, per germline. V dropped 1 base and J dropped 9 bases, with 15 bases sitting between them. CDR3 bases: TGCAGCGTTGAAGTAGATCTCTCCGAAAAAGCTTTCTTT. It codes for CSVEVDLSEKAFF.

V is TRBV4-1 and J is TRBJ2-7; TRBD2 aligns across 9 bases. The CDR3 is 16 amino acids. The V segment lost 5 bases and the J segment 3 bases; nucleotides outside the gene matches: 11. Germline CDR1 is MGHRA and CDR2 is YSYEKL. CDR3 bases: TGCGCCAGCAGCTTTAGACTAGCGGAGGTGGGCTACGAGCAGTACTTC. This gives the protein CASSFRLAEVGYEQYF.

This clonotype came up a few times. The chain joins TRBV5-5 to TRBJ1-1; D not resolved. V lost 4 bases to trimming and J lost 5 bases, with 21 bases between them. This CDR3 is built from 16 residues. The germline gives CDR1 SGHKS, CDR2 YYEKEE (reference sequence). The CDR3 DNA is TGTGCCAGCAGCCCTAGGAGAACAGCAGGTGAGACTGAAGCTTTCTTT. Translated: CASSPRRTAGETEAFF.

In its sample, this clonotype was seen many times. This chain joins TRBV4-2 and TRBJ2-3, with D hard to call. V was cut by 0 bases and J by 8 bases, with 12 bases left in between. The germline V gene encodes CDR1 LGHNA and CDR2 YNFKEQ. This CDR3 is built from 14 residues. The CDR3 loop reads CASSQEPPVTTQYF. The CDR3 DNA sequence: TGTGCCAGCAGCCAAGAACCTCCGGTTACTACGCAGTATTTT.

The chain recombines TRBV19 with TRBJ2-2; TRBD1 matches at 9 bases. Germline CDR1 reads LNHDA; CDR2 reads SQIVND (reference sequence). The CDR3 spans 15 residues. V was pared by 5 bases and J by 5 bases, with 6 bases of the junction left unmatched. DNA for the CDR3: TGTGCCAGTAGTTCTTGGGACAGGGCAACCGGGGAGCTGTTTTTT. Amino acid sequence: CASSSWDRATGELFF.

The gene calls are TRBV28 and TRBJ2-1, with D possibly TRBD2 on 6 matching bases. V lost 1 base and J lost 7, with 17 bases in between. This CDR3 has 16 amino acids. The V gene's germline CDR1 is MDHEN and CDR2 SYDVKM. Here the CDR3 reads CASSLFGTHPKNEQFF. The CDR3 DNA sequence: TGTGCCAGCAGTTTATTCGGGACTCACCCTAAAAATGAGCAGTTCTTC.

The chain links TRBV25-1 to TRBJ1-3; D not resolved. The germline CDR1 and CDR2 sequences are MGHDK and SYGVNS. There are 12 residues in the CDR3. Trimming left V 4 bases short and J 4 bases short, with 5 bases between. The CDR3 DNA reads TGTGCCAGCAGTGTGAGGGGAAACACCATATATTTT. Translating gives CASSVRGNTIYF.

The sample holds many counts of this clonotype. As DNA, the CDR3 is TGTGCCAGCAGCTCTTTCGGCGGGACTAGCGGGAGAAAGACCCAGTACTTC. Translating gives CASSSFGGTSGRKTQYF. The chain recombines TRBV7-3 with TRBJ2-5; 14 positions agree with TRBD2. Germline CDR1 is SGHTA and CDR2 is FQGTGA. This CDR3 comprises 17 residues. V trimming: 4 bases; J trimming: 6 bases; junction bases outside the gene matches: 10. The variable domain in full, with the rest retrieved from reference TRBV7-3 and TRBJ2-5, is GAGVSQTPSNKVTEKGKYVELRCDPISGHTALYWYRQSLGQGPEFLIYFQGTGAADDSGLPNDRFFAVRPEGSVSTLKIQRTERGDSAVYLCASSSFGGTSGRKTQYFGPGTRLLVL.

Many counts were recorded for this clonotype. In DNA form, the CDR3 reads TGTGCCAGCAGCTTAGCTGAGGGATCCTATGGCTACACCTTC. Translation gives CASSLAEGSYGYTF. The J gene is TRBJ1-2, the V gene TRBV7-9; D unresolved. CDR3 size: 14 residues. The V and J ends lost 0 bases and 4 bases respectively, with 9 bases between them. Per germline, CDR1 SEHNR and CDR2 FQNEAQ (reference sequence).

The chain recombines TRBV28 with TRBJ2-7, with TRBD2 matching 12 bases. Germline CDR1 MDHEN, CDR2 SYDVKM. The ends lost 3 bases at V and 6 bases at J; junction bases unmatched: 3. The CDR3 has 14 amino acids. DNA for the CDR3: TGTGCCAGCAGTTTTCTACTAGCGGGAGGCGAGCAGTACTTC. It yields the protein CASSFLLAGGEQYF.

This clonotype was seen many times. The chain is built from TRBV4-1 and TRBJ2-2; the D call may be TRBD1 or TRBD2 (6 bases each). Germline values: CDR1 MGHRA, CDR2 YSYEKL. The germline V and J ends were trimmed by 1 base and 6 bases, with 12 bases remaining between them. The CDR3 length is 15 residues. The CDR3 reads CASSQVIGGPGELFF. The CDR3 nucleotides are TGCGCCAGCAGCCAAGTTATCGGGGGCCCCGGGGAGCTGTTTTTT.